The clone carrying this T cell receptor (beta chain) was detected only a few times. Its target is unknown. TCR cDNA, made by 5'RACE template switching, carried an added universal primer site and UMIs. TCRdb re-called the 5' RACE reads with MiXCR, one entry per CDR3 protein. This table holds 500,000 to 650,000 distinct CDR3 sequences, around a sixth found once. The data derive from a study of T cells after yellow fever vaccination. Germline V gene lookup returns CDR1 SGHRS and CDR2 YFSETQ. V lost 0 bases, J lost 8 bases, and 8 bases stayed unmatched. The CDR3 runs to 16 residues. The study, taken as a whole, reports: The CD4 and CD8 compartments had a small share of their clonotypes in common. Abundant clonotypes from the bulk population could have been carried over as contaminants into FACS-sorted repertoires.

The clonotype was recovered from a man between 18 and 29 years old who received the YFV17D yellow fever vaccine. Source: PBMCs, taken 5 to 6 days after the first yellow fever vaccination. The rearrangement joins TRBV5-1 to TRBJ1-2; 12 nucleotides match TRBD1. The CDR3 loop reads CASSLVPGQGAEGYTF. In DNA, the CDR3 is TGCGCCAGCAGCTTGGTGCCGGGACAGGGGGCCGAAGGCTACACCTTC. Supplemented by reference TRBV5-1 and TRBJ1-2, the full variable domain reads KAGVTQTPRYLIKTRGQQVTLSCSPISGHRSVSWYQQTPGQGLQFLFEYFSETQRNKGNFPGRFSGRQFSNSRSEMNVSTLELGDSALYLCASSLVPGQGAEGYTFGSGTRLTVV.